These 20 T cell receptor beta chains share one sample of origin, sequenced in a study of radiotherapy plus CTLA-4 blockade in lung cancer. Method: immunoSEQ multiplex PCR; TCRdb's copy keeps in-frame clones and lacks some. The sample includes 85,000 to 90,000 clones, around 84% of them seen just once. The specimen comprised peripheral blood, sampled from a patient treated with radiotherapy plus ipilimumab. Source of these receptors: a human donor with non-small cell lung cancer that progressed on radiotherapy plus ipilimumab.

The CDR3 protein is CSATKVTQYF. The CDR3 nucleotides read TGCAGTGCTACAAAGGTTACGCAGTATTTT. The V call is TRBV20-1, the J call TRBJ2-3; no definite D call. The germline V gene encodes CDR1 DFQATT and CDR2 SNEGSKA (reference sequence). This CDR3 contains 10 residues. V was clipped by 4 bases and J by 8 bases, with 7 bases between them.

To note about this clone: At the DNA level, this CDR3 is encoded by other sequences in the same sample as well. V gene TRBV7-9 combines with J gene TRBJ2-3, with D maybe TRBD1 (6 bases). Germline V gives CDR1 SEHNR, CDR2 FQNEAQ (reference sequence). Deletions cut 3 bases from V and 0 bases from J, with 10 bases between. The CDR3 covers 15 residues. The CDR3 protein is CASSFVTGSTDTQYF. The CDR3 region has the DNA TGTGCCAGCAGCTTTGTGACAGGAAGCACAGATACGCAGTATTTT.

The rearrangement links TRBV7-9 to TRBJ2-2, with D perhaps matching TRBD2 (8 bases). The length of the CDR3 is 18 residues. Trimming stripped 0 bases from V and 4 bases from J, with 18 bases between. Germline assignment: CDR1 SEHNR and CDR2 FQNEAQ (reference sequence). DNA of the CDR3: TGTGCCAGCAGCTTAGCCCCGGGAGGGGGCGCGTCCACCGGGGAGCTGTTTTTT. Translating gives CASSLAPGGGASTGELFF.

V usage is TRBV6-5 and J usage is TRBJ1-2; no reliable D call. This CDR3 has 12 residues. Trimming stripped 6 bases from V and 5 bases from J, with 10 bases between. The germline V gene encodes CDR1 MNHEY and CDR2 SVGAGI. The CDR3 reads CASRGWTYGYTF. DNA of the CDR3: TGTGCCAGCAGGGGCTGGACTTATGGCTACACCTTC.

As concerns this clone: Within the sample, other DNA sequences also encode this same CDR3. The chain employs TRBV5-5 and TRBJ2-7; TRBD2 agrees at 11 bases. This CDR3 contains 17 residues. CDR1 and CDR2 from the germline V gene are SGHKS and YYEKEE (reference sequence). V was pared by 2 bases and J by 2 bases, with 9 bases of the junction left unmatched. The CDR3 spells CASSLQAGTSGTYEQYF. The CDR3 DNA is TGTGCCAGCAGCTTACAGGCCGGGACTAGCGGTACCTACGAGCAGTACTTC.

This clone is a singleton in its sample. The chain couples TRBV7-2 to TRBJ1-2; maybe TRBD1 (5 bases). V lost 0 bases and J 0 bases, leaving 11 bases between the germline ends. This CDR3 contains 16 residues. Germline-derived CDR1 and CDR2 are SGHTA and FQGNSA. The CDR3 nucleotides are TGTGCCAGCAGCTTAGCCTCGACAGAACCTAACTATGGCTACACCTTC. Translating it yields CASSLASTEPNYGYTF.

The rearrangement links TRBV4-1 to TRBJ1-1, with D unresolved. This CDR3 has 14 amino acids. V was clipped by 3 bases and J by 6 bases, with 14 bases between them. Germline V gene data show CDR1 as MGHRA and CDR2 as YSYEKL. The CDR3 region has the DNA TGCGCCAGCAGCCAGGACCCTAACTCCTCTGAAGCTTTCTTT. This encodes CASSQDPNSSEAFF.

The V gene is TRBV28, the J gene TRBJ1-5; unclear D gene. The CDR3 has 15 residues. Germline-derived CDR1 and CDR2 are MDHEN and SYDVKM. Trimming shortened V by 6 bases and J by 0 bases, and 12 bases separated the two germline ends. This chain's CDR3 is CASSRPGVSNQPQHF. The CDR3 bases are TGTGCCAGCAGCAGGCCGGGAGTTAGCAATCAGCCCCAGCATTTT.

This chain joins TRBV4-3 and TRBJ2-1; TRBD2 agrees at 9 bases. J gave up 5 bases and V 1 base, and 3 bases lay outside the gene matches. This CDR3 spans 15 amino acids. CDR1 is LGHNA, CDR2 YSLEER, per germline. The CDR3 bases are TGCGCCAGCAGCCAAGGGGCGGGAGGGAACAATGAGCAGTTCTTC. It specifies CASSQGAGGNNEQFF.

The V and J genes are TRBV4-3 and TRBJ2-3; the match to TRBD2 covers 10 bases. The ends lost 2 bases at V and 2 bases at J; junction bases unmatched: 7. Germline lookup yields CDR1 LGHNA and CDR2 YSLEER. The CDR3 totals 17 residues. In DNA form, the CDR3 reads TGCGCCAGCAGCCAAAGCCAACTAGCGGGACACACAGATACGCAGTATTTT. Amino acid sequence: CASSQSQLAGHTDTQYF.

The chain employs TRBV30 and TRBJ1-2; 7 bases fit TRBD1. CDR3 length equals 14 residues. In germline, CDR1 is GTSNPN, CDR2 SVGIG (reference sequence). The V gene end was trimmed by 6 bases and the J gene end by 4 bases; junction bases not matched to a gene: 11. The CDR3 here is CACRVGGPGYGYTF. In nucleotides, the CDR3 is TGTGCCTGCAGAGTAGGGGGCCCGGGCTATGGCTACACCTTC.

The DNA for the CDR3 is TGCAGCCTACGACAGGGGGATACGCAGTATTTT. The encoded protein is CSLRQGDTQYF. The chain has TRBV29-1 and TRBJ2-3; 8 bases are shared with TRBD1. Germline CDR1 and CDR2: SQVTM and ANQGSEA. V shed 8 bases and J 6 bases; nucleotides not matched to a gene: 4. The CDR3 is 11 residues long.

The chain is built from TRBV19 and TRBJ1-5, with D possibly matching TRBD1 (5 bases). The germline gives CDR1 LNHDA, CDR2 SQIVND (reference sequence). CDR3 length: 14 residues. V shed 6 bases and J shed 2 bases, with 11 bases lying between them. The chain's CDR3 is CASSKGQGNQPQHF. DNA for the CDR3: TGTGCCAGTAGCAAAGGACAAGGCAATCAGCCCCAGCATTTT.

The chain combines TRBV29-1 with TRBJ2-1; 14 bases match TRBD2. The CDR3 length is 15 residues. Per the germline V gene, CDR1 is SQVTM and CDR2 is ANQGSEA. V was clipped by 7 bases and J by 7 bases; unmatched bases: 9. The CDR3 loop reads CSASWGLAGENEQFF. Written as DNA, the CDR3 is TGCAGCGCCTCTTGGGGACTAGCGGGAGAGAATGAGCAGTTCTTC.

As for this clone: At the DNA level, this CDR3 is encoded by other sequences in the same sample as well. This rearrangement joins TRBV29-1 to TRBJ1-1, with TRBD1 as a possible D gene (6 bases). V lost 4 bases and J lost 2, with 8 bases in between. Germline CDR1 reads SQVTM; CDR2 reads ANQGSEA. This CDR3 contains 12 residues. As DNA, the CDR3 is TGCAGCGTTGGGGGGGGCAACACTGAAGCTTTCTTT. It is translated as CSVGGGNTEAFF.

The V gene is TRBV4-1, the J gene TRBJ1-4; D is undetermined. The CDR3 covers 12 residues. CDR1 and CDR2 (germline): MGHRA, YSYEKL. Trimming left V 1 base short and J 8 bases short, with 5 bases between. CDR3 loop: CASSQVLEKLFF. The CDR3 region has the DNA TGCGCCAGCAGCCAAGTCCTCGAAAAACTGTTTTTT.

Turning to this clone: The same CDR3 can be traced to other DNA sequences in this sample. DNA for the CDR3: TGCAGCGTTGGGCGGGGGGTGGGCACAGATACGCAGTATTTT. It specifies CSVGRGVGTDTQYF. The chain uses TRBV29-1 and TRBJ2-3; 8 bases match TRBD2. The CDR3 runs 14 residues. The trim removed 4 bases at V and 1 base at J, leaving 4 bases unmatched. CDR1 and CDR2 (germline): SQVTM, ANQGSEA.

This clone was recorded only once. The gene calls are TRBV5-1 and TRBJ2-5; D possibly corresponds to TRBD1 (5 bases). V was shortened by 0 bases and J by 3 bases, with 6 bases between the two germline ends. Per the germline V gene, CDR1 is SGHRS and CDR2 is YFSETQ. CDR3 length: 13 amino acids. CDR3 in amino acids: CASSLEQEETQYF. Here the CDR3 DNA reads TGCGCCAGCAGCTTGGAACAGGAAGAGACCCAGTACTTC.

The chain recombines TRBV19 with TRBJ1-6; no clear D gene. V lost 5 bases, J lost 6 bases, and 14 bases lay in between. The CDR3 sequence is 15 residues long. CDR1 LNHDA and CDR2 SQIVND come from the germline V gene (reference sequence). The chain's CDR3 is CASSPRREVNSPLHF. CDR3 bases: TGTGCCAGTAGTCCGAGGCGGGAAGTTAATTCACCCCTCCACTTT.

The V gene is TRBV30, the J gene TRBJ2-3; 9 nucleotides line up with TRBD2. The germline V gene has CDR1 GTSNPN and CDR2 SVGIG (reference sequence). CDR3 length equals 14 residues. With V trimmed by 3 bases and J by 0 bases, 1 base remained unmatched. The DNA for the CDR3 is TGTGCCTGGAGGACTAGCGGCAGCACAGATACGCAGTATTTT. It is translated as CAWRTSGSTDTQYF.